Following are 13 T cell receptor beta chains from one sample sequenced in a study of cytomegalovirus exposure and HLA in healthy donors. Amplification used 60 Vbeta primers and 13 Jbeta primers. Libraries were prepared by immunoSEQ multiplex PCR; TCRdb keeps only in-frame clonotypes and omits some of them. There are fewer than 110,000 clones in the sample; under 80% occur only once, and about 4% lies in the top ten. Sequencing was performed on PBMCs. All receptors derive from a man in his forties in good health and CMV-seronegative.

The rearrangement uses TRBV4-3 and TRBJ1-4; maybe TRBD1 (5 bases). This CDR3 spans 15 amino acids. The germline gives CDR1 LGHNA, CDR2 YSLEER. V lost 5 bases and J lost 8, with 18 bases in between. CDR3 sequence (DNA): TGCGCCAGCAGCGACCAGACCCAGGGAGGGGAAAAACTGTTTTTT. It specifies CASSDQTQGGEKLFF.

This clone was observed a handful of times. V gene TRBV19 combines with J gene TRBJ2-3, with D perhaps TRBD1 (5 bases). The V gene's germline CDR1 is LNHDA and CDR2 SQIVND (reference sequence). V shed 6 bases and J shed 3 bases, with 13 bases lying between them. The CDR3 has 14 amino acids. CDR3 bases: TGTGCCAGTAGATCACAGACAGCTACAGATACGCAGTATTTT. It codes for CASRSQTATDTQYF.

The chain combines TRBV4-3 with TRBJ1-2, with D possibly TRBD1 on 5 matching bases. CDR3 length: 15 residues. Between the trimmed V and J ends, which lost 4 bases and 10 bases, there was a span of 22 bases. From germline, CDR1 is LGHNA and CDR2 YSLEER. DNA of the CDR3: TGCGCCAGCAGCCCTCAGGGATCCGCAGGAGCAGACTACACCTTC. Protein product: CASSPQGSAGADYTF.

The chain has TRBV6-1 and TRBJ1-1, with TRBD1 identical over 7 bases. The junction had 6 bases not matched to a gene; V was cut back by 10 bases and J by 1 base. This CDR3 has 13 residues. CDR1 MNHNS and CDR2 SASEGT come from the germline V gene. The CDR3 nucleotides are TGTGCCACCCCGGGACAGAGGAACACTGAAGCTTTCTTT. Its translation is CATPGQRNTEAFF.

The CDR3: CASRRGIAYEQYF. CDR3 DNA: TGCGCCAGCAGACGGGGGATAGCCTACGAGCAGTACTTC. This chain joins TRBV5-1 and TRBJ2-7, with a weak D call TRBD2 (6 bases). Germline-derived CDR1 and CDR2 are SGHRS and YFSETQ. This CDR3 region has 13 residues. V was trimmed by 5 bases and J by 2 bases, leaving 11 bases between them.

This clone was detected only once. One end of the junction does not line up with germline, which may come from a read error. This chain uses TRBV7-6 with TRBJ2-7, with 12 bases that match TRBD1. The CDR3 covers 15 residues. Germline CDR1 reads SGHVS; CDR2 reads FNYEAQ. CDR3 DNA: TGTTCCAGCAGCTTAGCGGGACAGGGGGCTTACGAGCAGTACTTC. This gives the protein CSSSLAGQGAYEQYF.

On this clone itself: This same CDR3 is encoded by further DNA sequences in the sample. The chain employs TRBV9 and TRBJ2-3, with 7 bases aligning to TRBD2. The CDR3 sequence is 15 residues long. Germline V CDR1 and CDR2: SGDLS, YYNGEE. Trimming at V came to 0 bases and at J to 4 bases, leaving 5 bases not matched to a gene. The CDR3 spells CASSVVSGGADTQYF. The CDR3 DNA is TGTGCCAGCAGCGTAGTATCGGGGGGAGCAGATACGCAGTATTTT.

The gene calls are TRBV11-2 and TRBJ1-1; 9 bases match TRBD1. The CDR3 length is 15 residues. With V trimmed by 1 base and J by 5 bases, 5 bases remained unmatched. The V gene's germline CDR1 is SGHAT and CDR2 FQNNGV. DNA of the CDR3: TGTGCCAGCAGCTTAGCAGAGACAGGGGGGACTGAAGCTTTCTTT. Translation: CASSLAETGGTEAFF.

The genes are TRBV6-4 and TRBJ1-2; D is undetermined. Trimming cost V 6 bases and J 7 bases, with 21 bases left between them. Germline V gene sequence: CDR1 MRHNA, CDR2 SNTAGT. This CDR3 has 15 residues. CDR3 DNA: TGTGCCAGCAGGGCGAATCTAGGAGGGTTGGCTGGCTACACCTTC. The encoded protein is CASRANLGGLAGYTF.

This clone was seen a few times. The gene calls are TRBV7-2 and TRBJ1-2; D ambiguous. The CDR3 length is 13 residues. V was clipped by 1 base and J by 4 bases, with 7 bases between them. CDR1 is SGHTA, CDR2 FQGNSA, per germline. The CDR3 nucleotides read TGTGCCAGCAGCTTAGACCTGAGCTATGGCTACACCTTC. It translates to CASSLDLSYGYTF.

The V call is TRBV10-3, the J call TRBJ1-1; D gene uncertain. V shed 3 bases and J shed 1 base, with 12 bases lying between them. Germline loops: CDR1 ENHRY, CDR2 SYGVKD. The CDR3 has 15 amino acids. DNA for the CDR3: TGTGCCATCAGTGACACTTGGAGGGAGAACACTGAAGCTTTCTTT. Translation gives CAISDTWRENTEAFF.

The chain is built from TRBV19 and TRBJ2-1; 13 positions match TRBD2. Germline V CDR1 and CDR2: LNHDA, SQIVND (reference sequence). The ends lost 4 bases at V and 4 bases at J; junction bases unmatched: 4. The CDR3 sequence is 16 residues long. CDR3 in amino acids: CASSRTSGGTYNEQFF. The CDR3 nucleotides read TGTGCCAGTAGTAGGACTAGCGGGGGAACTTACAATGAGCAGTTCTTC.

The rearrangement uses TRBV7-9 and TRBJ1-2, with D hard to call. There are 16 residues in the CDR3. Germline assignment: CDR1 SEHNR and CDR2 FQNEAQ (reference sequence). V dropped 8 bases and J dropped 4 bases, with 23 bases sitting between them. CDR3 in amino acids: CASVVPLVEDLYGYTF. CDR3 nucleotides: TGTGCCAGCGTAGTACCCTTGGTGGAGGACCTCTATGGCTACACCTTC. Variable domain in full (rest from reference TRBV7-9 and TRBJ1-2): DTGVSQNPRHKITKRGQNVTFRCDPISEHNRLYWYRQTLGQGPEFLTYFQNEAQLEKSRLLSDRFSAERPKGSFSTLEIQRTEQGDSAMYLCASVVPLVEDLYGYTFGSGTRLTVV.